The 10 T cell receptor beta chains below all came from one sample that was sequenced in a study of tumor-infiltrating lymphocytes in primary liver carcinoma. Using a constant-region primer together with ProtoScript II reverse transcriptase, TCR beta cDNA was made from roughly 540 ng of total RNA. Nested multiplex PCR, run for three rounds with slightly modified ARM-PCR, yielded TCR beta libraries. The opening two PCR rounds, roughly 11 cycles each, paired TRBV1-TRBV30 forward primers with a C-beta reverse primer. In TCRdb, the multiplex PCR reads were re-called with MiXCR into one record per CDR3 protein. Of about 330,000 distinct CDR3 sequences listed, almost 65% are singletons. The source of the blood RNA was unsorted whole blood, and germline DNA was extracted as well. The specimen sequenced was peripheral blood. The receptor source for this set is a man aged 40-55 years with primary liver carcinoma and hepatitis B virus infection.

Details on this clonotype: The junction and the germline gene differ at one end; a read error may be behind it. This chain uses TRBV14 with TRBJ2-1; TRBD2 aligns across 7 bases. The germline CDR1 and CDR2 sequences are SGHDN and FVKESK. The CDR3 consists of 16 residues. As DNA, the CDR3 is TGCGCCAACAGCCAAGAAGTAGCGGGTTCCTACAATGAGCAGTTCTTC. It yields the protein CANSQEVAGSYNEQFF.

CDR3 coding DNA: TGTGCCAGCAGCTTAGGTTCTTTTAATGCACTAGCGGCCCAATTGCAGTATTTT. Translation gives CASSLGSFNALAAQLQYF. The chain employs TRBV11-2 and TRBJ2-3, with 8 bases identical to TRBD2. The CDR3 contains 18 residues. Trimming removed 1 base from V and 11 bases from J; junction bases left unmatched: 20. CDR1 is SGHAT and CDR2 is FQNNGV in the germline V gene.

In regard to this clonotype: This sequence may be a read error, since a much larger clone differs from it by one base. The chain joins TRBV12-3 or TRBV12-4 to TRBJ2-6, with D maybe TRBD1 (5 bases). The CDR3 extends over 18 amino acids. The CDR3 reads CTSSWESRESSGANVLTF. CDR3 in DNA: TGTACCAGCAGTTGGGAAAGCAGGGAAAGCTCTGGGGCCAACGTCCTGACTTTC.

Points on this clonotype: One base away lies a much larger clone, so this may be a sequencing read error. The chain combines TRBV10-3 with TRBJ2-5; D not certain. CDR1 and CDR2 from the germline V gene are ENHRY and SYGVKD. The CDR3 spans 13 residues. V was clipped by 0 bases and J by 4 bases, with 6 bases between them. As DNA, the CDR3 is TGTGCCATCAGTGAGTCGACCCGAGAGACCCAGTACTTC. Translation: CAISESTRETQYF.

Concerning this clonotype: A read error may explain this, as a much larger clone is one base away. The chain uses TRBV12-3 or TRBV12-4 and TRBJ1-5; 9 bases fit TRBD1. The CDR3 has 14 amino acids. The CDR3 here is CVSNLGTGRQPQHF. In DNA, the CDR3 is TGTGTCAGCAACCTTGGGACAGGGCGTCAGCCCCAGCATTTT.

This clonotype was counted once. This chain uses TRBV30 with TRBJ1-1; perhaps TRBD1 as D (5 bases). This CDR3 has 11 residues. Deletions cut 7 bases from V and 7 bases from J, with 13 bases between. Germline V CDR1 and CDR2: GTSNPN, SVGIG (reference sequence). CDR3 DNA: TGTGCCTTGGATGGGGGGGGTGAAGCTTTCTTT. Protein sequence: CALDGGGEAFF.

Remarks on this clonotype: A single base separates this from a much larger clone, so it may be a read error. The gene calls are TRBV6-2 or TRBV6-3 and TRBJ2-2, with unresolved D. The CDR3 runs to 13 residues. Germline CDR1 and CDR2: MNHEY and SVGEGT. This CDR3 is CASTVAHTVELFF. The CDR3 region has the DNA TGTGCCAGCACCGTGGCTCACACCGTGGAGCTGTTTTTT.

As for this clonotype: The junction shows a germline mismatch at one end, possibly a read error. CDR3 nucleotides: TGCAGTGTGGGCGAGGGAGACTACGGGCAGTACTTC. Its protein product is CSVGEGDYGQYF. This sequence joins TRBV29-1 and TRBJ2-7; a weak D match, TRBD2 (5 bases). The length of the CDR3 is 12 residues. The germline gives CDR1 SQVTM, CDR2 ANQGSEA.

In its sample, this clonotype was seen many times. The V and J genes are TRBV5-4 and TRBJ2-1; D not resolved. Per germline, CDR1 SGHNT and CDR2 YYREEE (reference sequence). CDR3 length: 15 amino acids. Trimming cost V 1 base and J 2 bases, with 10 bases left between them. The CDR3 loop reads CASSLFGVTYNEQFF. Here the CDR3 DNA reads TGTGCCAGCAGCTTGTTTGGGGTCACCTACAATGAGCAGTTCTTC.

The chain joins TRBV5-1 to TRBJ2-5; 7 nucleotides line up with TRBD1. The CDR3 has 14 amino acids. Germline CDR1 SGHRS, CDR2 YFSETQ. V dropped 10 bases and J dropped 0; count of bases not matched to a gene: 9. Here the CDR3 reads CAGTLQGYQETQYF. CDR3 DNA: TGCGCCGGCACCTTACAGGGGTACCAAGAGACCCAGTACTTC.